Following are 26 T cell receptor beta chains from one sample sequenced in a study of blood T cells in healthy people across ages (dated by TCRdb to between 2015 and 2016). Libraries were constructed by 5' RACE. The sample was run on an Illumina HiSeq 2500. A second roughly 6 to 12 cycle PCR used a sample-barcoded 5' primer and a J-beta primer mix. Using fastp trimming at Q25 and MiXCR clonotype assembly, TCRdb reanalyzed the public sequencing data and kept in-frame beta chains. Each CDR3 protein gets just one entry, which takes the most common genes and DNA from the rows behind it. This sample comprises about 1,800,000 distinct CDR3 sequences, 28% of them detected only once. The top ten clonotypes cover 7.7% of the sample. The source material was blood. Receptors originate from a woman aged 30 to 39 in good health.

The sample holds a few counts of this clonotype. The chain has TRBV15 and TRBJ1-2; D is possibly TRBD1 (5 bases). V gave up 0 bases and J gave up 5 bases, with 16 bases separating them. CDR1 and CDR2 (germline): LNHNV, YYDKDF (reference sequence). There are 16 residues in the CDR3. Written as DNA, the CDR3 is TGTGCCACCAGCAGAGATAGTACCCAGGGAGGATATGGCTACACCTTC. It translates to CATSRDSTQGGYGYTF. Filled out from reference TRBV15 and TRBJ1-2, the complete variable domain reads DAMVIQNPRYQVTQFGKPVTLSCSQTLNHNVMYWYQQKSSQAPKLLFHYYDKDFNNEADTPDNFQSRRPNTSFCFLDIRSPGLGDTAMYLCATSRDSTQGGYGYTFGSGTRLTVV.

This clonotype has more than one count but fewer than ten. The chain carries TRBV5-1 and TRBJ2-1; D is tentatively TRBD1 or TRBD2 (6 bases each). The CDR3 loop spans 15 amino acids. The germline V and J ends were trimmed by 6 bases and 1 base, with 14 bases remaining between them. CDR1 is SGHRS and CDR2 is YFSETQ in the germline V gene. The CDR3 protein is CASTSRGASYNEQFF. The CDR3 DNA follows: TGCGCCAGCACCTCTAGGGGGGCGTCCTACAATGAGCAGTTCTTC.

The chain is built from TRBV2 and TRBJ1-2, with a tentative D call TRBD1 (6 bases). The V end was cut by 2 bases, the J end by 6 bases, with 19 bases between. Germline V gene data show CDR1 as SNHLY and CDR2 as FYNNEI. The CDR3 is made up of 16 amino acids. Written as DNA, the CDR3 is TGTGCCAGCAGTGAATTTAGGGACATCGGCTTGGATGGCTACACCTTC. Translated: CASSEFRDIGLDGYTF.

This clonotype was found many times. This chain connects TRBV12-3 or TRBV12-4 to TRBJ2-3, with unresolved D. The CDR3 contains 11 residues. The V end lost 7 bases, the J end lost 9 bases, and 11 bases lay between the germline ends. CDR3 protein: CASNTQKTQYF. The CDR3 nucleotides are TGTGCCAGCAATACGCAGAAAACGCAGTATTTT.

The chain has TRBV5-1 and TRBJ2-1; 16 nucleotides agree with TRBD2. Germline CDR1 and CDR2: SGHRS and YFSETQ. The CDR3 length is 17 residues. The junction had 6 bases not matched to a gene; V was cut back by 4 bases and J by 5 bases. DNA of the CDR3: TGCGCCAGCAGCCTAGGGACTAGCGGGGGGGTCCACAATGAGCAGTTCTTC. Its protein is CASSLGTSGGVHNEQFF.

The chain couples TRBV20-1 to TRBJ2-7; 11 positions match TRBD2. In germline, CDR1 is DFQATT, CDR2 SNEGSKA (reference sequence). Losses at the gene ends were 6 bases for V and 6 bases for J; bases not matched to a gene: 10. The CDR3 runs to 14 residues. The CDR3 bases are TGCAGTGCGATACTAGCGGGAGACGGGCTCGAGCAGTACTTC. As protein: CSAILAGDGLEQYF.

The chain recombines TRBV28 with TRBJ1-4; 7 bases are a match to TRBD1. V shed 1 base and J 4 bases; nucleotides not matched to a gene: 3. In germline, CDR1 is MDHEN, CDR2 SYDVKM. This CDR3 region has 15 residues. CDR3 DNA sequence: TGTGCCAGCAGTTTATCACAGGGGATTAATGAAAAACTGTTTTTT. Translation: CASSLSQGINEKLFF.

This clonotype was recorded at least ten times. The V call is TRBV4-1, the J call TRBJ2-5, with D possibly called TRBD1 or TRBD2 (6 bases each). V shed 1 base and J shed 4 bases, with 13 bases lying between them. The CDR3 spans 15 residues. The germline CDR1 and CDR2 sequences are MGHRA and YSYEKL. CDR3 coding DNA: TGCGCCAGCAGCCAAGGGGGGGCTCGGAGAGAGACCCAGTACTTC. Protein: CASSQGGARRETQYF.

At least ten counts were recorded for this clonotype. The V gene is TRBV15, the J gene TRBJ2-1; unclear D gene. Trimming took off 1 base at V and 6 bases at J, with 4 bases between the two ends. CDR1 and CDR2 (germline): LNHNV, YYDKDF (reference sequence). The CDR3 is made up of 12 amino acids. The CDR3 loop is CATSRVGNEQFF. CDR3 nucleotides: TGTGCCACCAGCAGAGTAGGCAATGAGCAGTTCTTC.

This clonotype was seen a handful of times. The chain is built from TRBV15 and TRBJ2-1; 7 bases are a match to TRBD2. The ends lost 4 bases at V and 11 bases at J; junction bases unmatched: 17. CDR3 length: 16 amino acids. Germline CDR1 LNHNV, CDR2 YYDKDF (reference sequence). The CDR3 reads CATSTLGGAGLNKQFF. The CDR3 nucleotides read TGTGCCACCAGCACCTTAGGCGGAGCGGGGTTGAATAAGCAGTTCTTC.

This chain uses TRBV10-3 with TRBJ1-5; possible D gene TRBD1, 5 bases. Trimming shortened V by 5 bases and J by 6 bases, and 14 bases separated the two germline ends. CDR3 length equals 14 residues. Germline V gives CDR1 ENHRY, CDR2 SYGVKD. CDR3 protein: CAISTGTNAQPQHF. The CDR3 DNA follows: TGTGCCATCAGTACCGGGACGAACGCTCAGCCCCAGCATTTT.

The gene calls are TRBV7-2 and TRBJ2-1; TRBD1 is a possible D gene (5 bases). The CDR3 covers 16 residues. CDR1 SGHTA and CDR2 FQGNSA come from the germline V gene. The V end lost 6 bases, the J end lost 2 bases, and 17 bases lay between the germline ends. CDR3 sequence: CASRPDRSLAYNEQFF. CDR3 coding DNA: TGTGCCAGCAGACCTGACAGAAGTCTAGCCTACAATGAGCAGTTCTTC.

The chain employs TRBV20-1 and TRBJ2-3, with 7 positions matching TRBD2. J was trimmed by 11 bases and V by 3 bases; bases with no gene match: 8. This CDR3 has 12 residues. Germline V lookup: CDR1 DFQATT, CDR2 SNEGSKA (reference sequence). The CDR3 region is CSASPSGIKQYF. DNA for the CDR3: TGCAGTGCTAGCCCCAGCGGGATAAAGCAGTATTTT.

This clonotype has more than one count but fewer than ten. V usage is TRBV4-1 and J usage is TRBJ2-3; 9 bases align to TRBD2. CDR1 and CDR2 from the germline V gene are MGHRA and YSYEKL. The CDR3 is made up of 16 amino acids. With 1 base clipped from V and 2 bases from J, the junction kept 4 bases outside the gene matches. Here the CDR3 reads CASSQVERGATDTQYF. The CDR3 DNA reads TGCGCCAGCAGCCAAGTGGAGCGGGGGGCCACAGATACGCAGTATTTT.

This clonotype was recorded a few times. The chain links TRBV9 to TRBJ1-5; D remains unclear. The V gene's germline CDR1 is SGDLS and CDR2 YYNGEE. The V end was cut by 2 bases, the J end by 5 bases, with 11 bases between. This CDR3 is 14 amino acids long. The CDR3 reads CASSVGLTDQPQHF. DNA for the CDR3: TGTGCCAGCAGCGTTGGTTTGACGGATCAGCCCCAGCATTTT.

The gene calls are TRBV12-3 or TRBV12-4 and TRBJ2-1; TRBD2 aligns across 11 bases. Trimming took 6 bases from V and 7 from J; bases not matched to a gene: 5. CDR3 length: 14 residues. In DNA, the CDR3 is TGTGCCAGCAGACTAGCGGGGGAAGGAAATGAGCAGTTCTTC. Protein product: CASRLAGEGNEQFF.

This clonotype was counted only a few times. The CDR3 spells CASSSRPGSGEQYF. CDR3 bases: TGTGCCAGCAGCTCCCGACCAGGGTCAGGGGAGCAGTACTTC. This sequence joins TRBV7-6 and TRBJ2-7; possible D gene TRBD1, 5 bases. Germline loops: CDR1 SGHVS, CDR2 FNYEAQ. The CDR3 sequence is 14 residues long. Trimming removed 4 bases at V and 7 bases at J, with 17 bases between.

The gene calls are TRBV19 and TRBJ2-7; 7 nucleotides agree with TRBD2. Germline-derived CDR1 and CDR2 are LNHDA and SQIVND (reference sequence). The CDR3 totals 14 residues. V gave up 4 bases and J gave up 7 bases; unmatched junction bases: 10. CDR3 loop: CASSTLARLGEQYF. DNA of the CDR3: TGTGCCAGTAGTACACTAGCGAGATTGGGGGAGCAGTACTTC.

The CDR3 DNA is TGTGCCAGCAGCGCCGGGACTAGCGGGGACTATGAGCAGTTCTTC. Translating it yields CASSAGTSGDYEQFF. This chain uses TRBV9 with TRBJ2-1, with 13 bases identical to TRBD2. The CDR3 runs 15 residues. The V gene end was trimmed by 3 bases and the J gene end by 8 bases; junction bases not matched to a gene: 5. Germline assignment: CDR1 SGDLS and CDR2 YYNGEE.

As for this clonotype: This may stem from a read error, because a much larger clone lies one nucleotide away. Here the CDR3 omits its conserved ending phenylalanine or tryptophan, so a read error is the likely source. V and J are TRBV5-1 and TRBJ2-1; no clear D gene. Germline CDR1 SGHRS, CDR2 YFSETQ. This CDR3 is built from 14 residues. V lost 0 bases and J lost 4, with 8 bases in between. The CDR3 loop is CASSLDARYNEQFL. In DNA, the CDR3 is TGCGCCAGCAGCTTGGATGCTAGATACAATGAGCAGTTCTTA.

The chain links TRBV2 to TRBJ2-7; possible D gene TRBD2, 6 bases. The CDR3 runs to 14 residues. V lost 3 bases and J 7 bases, leaving 16 bases between the germline ends. Germline CDR1 reads SNHLY; CDR2 reads FYNNEI. The CDR3 sequence: CASSDVRGYNEQYF. Here the CDR3 DNA reads TGTGCCAGCAGTGATGTACGGGGGTACAATGAGCAGTACTTC.

The genes are TRBV7-2 and TRBJ1-6; D possibly corresponds to TRBD1 (6 bases). Trimming shortened V by 1 base and J by 10 bases, and 14 bases separated the two germline ends. Germline CDR1 SGHTA, CDR2 FQGNSA. The CDR3 runs 15 residues. Here the CDR3 DNA reads TGTGCCAGCAGCTTAGATAGGGGGGAAGTGTCACCCCTCCACTTT. Protein: CASSLDRGEVSPLHF.

In this sample, this clonotype turned up a few times. The genes are TRBV2 and TRBJ2-5, with 9 bases identical to TRBD1. V lost 4 bases and J lost 5; bases outside the gene matches: 5. Germline CDR1 and CDR2: SNHLY and FYNNEI. CDR3 size: 14 residues. CDR3 coding DNA: TGTGCCAGCAGTGCGGGACAGGGCTTCGAGACCCAGTACTTC. Its translation: CASSAGQGFETQYF.

This clonotype has a handful of counts. The chain joins TRBV27 to TRBJ1-2; 9 bases align to TRBD1. The V and J ends lost 6 bases and 3 bases, in that order; junction bases with no gene match: 5. The germline V gene encodes CDR1 MNHEY and CDR2 SMNVEV (reference sequence). The CDR3 contains 14 residues. The DNA of the CDR3 is TGTGCCAGCAGCAGGAGGACAGGGGACTATGGCTACACCTTC. Protein product: CASSRRTGDYGYTF.

This clonotype was counted between two and nine times. The chain couples TRBV10-3 to TRBJ1-2; no firm D call. Germline CDR1 is ENHRY and CDR2 is SYGVKD. V was trimmed by 2 bases and J by 8 bases, leaving 15 bases between them. This CDR3 is 14 amino acids long. The DNA for the CDR3 is TGTGCCATCAGTGAGATTATAAGGGTCGGGGGCTACACCTTC. Residues: CAISEIIRVGGYTF.

The chain is built from TRBV11-3 and TRBJ2-3, with D possibly matching TRBD1 (5 bases). CDR1 is SGHNT and CDR2 is YENEEA in the germline V gene. Deletions cut 0 bases from V and 4 bases from J, with 8 bases between. This CDR3 comprises 14 residues. For the CDR3, the DNA is TGTGCCAGCAGCTTAGAAGGGGATGCAGATACGCAGTATTTT. The encoded protein is CASSLEGDADTQYF.